This T cell receptor (beta chain) is from a study of Ad26.COV2.S vaccination and SARS-CoV-2 variants. Remarks on this clone: The antigen remains undetermined.

The treatment here: roughly 20 received Ad26.COV2.S at low or high dose, single or two shots; a few received placebo; per-sample allocation not given. The study sampled participants on day 63 after the first vaccine or placebo injection. The donor's status was that of an adult aged 18-55 years in Boston. Spike of the Wuhan-strain SARS-CoV-2 was expressed by an Ad26 vector, which formed the vaccine. General study results and limits: Those who received vaccine or placebo ended up with similar non-spike TCR breadth.

Measured with immunoSEQ multiplex PCR; TCRdb has only the in-frame clones, and not every one. The data show around 300,000 clones, roughly nine tenths seen once. Trimming took 1 base from V and 5 from J, leaving 6 bases between them. Germline assignment: CDR1 SEHNR and CDR2 FQNEAQ (reference sequence). CDR3 size: 13 residues. Sequencing used peripheral blood, obtained in a trial of Ad26.COV2.S vaccine versus placebo. This TCR was recovered from a person between 18 and 60 years old who received the Ad26.COV2.S COVID-19 vaccine or a placebo. The J gene is TRBJ2-1, the V gene TRBV7-9; D not certain. The CDR3 region is CASSLVLNNEQFF. The CDR3 coding sequence is TGTGCCAGCAGCTTAGTACTTAACAATGAGCAGTTCTTC.